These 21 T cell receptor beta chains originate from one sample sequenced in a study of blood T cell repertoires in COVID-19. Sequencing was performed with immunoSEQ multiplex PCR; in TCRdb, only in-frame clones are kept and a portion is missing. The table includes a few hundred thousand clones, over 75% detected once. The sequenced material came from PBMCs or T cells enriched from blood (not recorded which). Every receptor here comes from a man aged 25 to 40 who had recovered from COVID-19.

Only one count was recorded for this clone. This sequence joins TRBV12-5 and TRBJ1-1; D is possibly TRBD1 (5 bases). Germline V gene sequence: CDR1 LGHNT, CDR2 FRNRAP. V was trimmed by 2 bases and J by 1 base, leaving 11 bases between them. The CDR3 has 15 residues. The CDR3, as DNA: TGTGCTAGTGGTTTGTCCGGGGGAGGGAACACTGAAGCTTTCTTT. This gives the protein CASGLSGGGNTEAFF.

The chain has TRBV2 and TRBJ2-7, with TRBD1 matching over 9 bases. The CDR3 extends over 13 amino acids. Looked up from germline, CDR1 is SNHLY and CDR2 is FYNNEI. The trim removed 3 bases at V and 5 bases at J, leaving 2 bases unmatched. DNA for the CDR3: TGTGCCAGCAGTGACGGACAGGGGAACGAGCAGTACTTC. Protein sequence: CASSDGQGNEQYF.

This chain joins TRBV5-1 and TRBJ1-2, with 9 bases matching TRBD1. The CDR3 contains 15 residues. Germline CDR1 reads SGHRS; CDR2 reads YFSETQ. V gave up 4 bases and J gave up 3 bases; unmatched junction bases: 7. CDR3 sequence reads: CASSIRDRAHYGYTF. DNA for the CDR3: TGCGCCAGCAGCATTAGGGACAGGGCGCACTATGGCTACACCTTC.

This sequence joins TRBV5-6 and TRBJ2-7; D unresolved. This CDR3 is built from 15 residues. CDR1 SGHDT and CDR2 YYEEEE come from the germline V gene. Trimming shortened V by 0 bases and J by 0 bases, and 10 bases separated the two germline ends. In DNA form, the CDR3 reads TGTGCCAGCAGCTTGGGTGCTGGCAGCTCCTACGAGCAGTACTTC. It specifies CASSLGAGSSYEQYF.

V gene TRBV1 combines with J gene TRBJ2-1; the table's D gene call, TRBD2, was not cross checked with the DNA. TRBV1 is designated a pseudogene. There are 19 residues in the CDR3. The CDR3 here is CTSSATALAGGSGNNEQFF. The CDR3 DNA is TGCACCAGCAGCGCCACGGCACTAGCGGGAGGGAGCGGAAACAATGAGCAGTTCTTC.

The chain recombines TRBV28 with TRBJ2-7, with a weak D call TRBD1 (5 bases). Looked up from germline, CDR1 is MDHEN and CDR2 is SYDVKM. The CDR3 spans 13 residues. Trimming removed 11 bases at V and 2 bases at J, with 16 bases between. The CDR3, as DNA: TGTGCCGGCCATCCCAGGGTGACCTACGAGCAGTACTTC. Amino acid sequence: CAGHPRVTYEQYF.

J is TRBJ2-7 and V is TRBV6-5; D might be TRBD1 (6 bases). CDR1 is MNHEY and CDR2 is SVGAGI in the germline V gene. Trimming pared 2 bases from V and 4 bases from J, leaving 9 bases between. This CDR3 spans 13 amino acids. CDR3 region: CASSYGDKYEQYF. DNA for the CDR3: TGTGCCAGCAGTTACGGGGACAAGTACGAGCAGTACTTC.

In DNA form, the CDR3 reads TGTGCCAGCAGCTTAGTGAATCCGGGACTAGCGGGCTTCACCGGGGAGCTGTTTTTT. Amino acids: CASSLVNPGLAGFTGELFF. The V and J genes are TRBV11-2 and TRBJ2-2; 12 bases are a match to TRBD2. This CDR3 region has 19 residues. CDR1 is SGHAT, CDR2 FQNNGV, per germline. V lost 1 base to trimming and J lost 4 bases; unmatched junction nucleotides: 10.

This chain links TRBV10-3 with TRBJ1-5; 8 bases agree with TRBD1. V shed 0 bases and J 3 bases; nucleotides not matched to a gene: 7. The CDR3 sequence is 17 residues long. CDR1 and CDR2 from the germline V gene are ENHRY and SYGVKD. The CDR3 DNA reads TGTGCCATCAGTGAGTCCCCCCGACAGGGGATCAATCAGCCCCAGCATTTT. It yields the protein CAISESPRQGINQPQHF.

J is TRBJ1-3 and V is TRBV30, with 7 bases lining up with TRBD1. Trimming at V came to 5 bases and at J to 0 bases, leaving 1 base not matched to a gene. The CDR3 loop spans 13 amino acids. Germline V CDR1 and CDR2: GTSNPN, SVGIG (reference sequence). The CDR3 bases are TGTGCCTGGGACAGGGCCTCTGGAAACACCATATATTTT. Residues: CAWDRASGNTIYF.

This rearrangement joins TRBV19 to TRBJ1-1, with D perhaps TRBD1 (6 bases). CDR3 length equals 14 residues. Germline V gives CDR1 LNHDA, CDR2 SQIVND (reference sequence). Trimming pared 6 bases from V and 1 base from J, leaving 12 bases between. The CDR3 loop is CASRVTGQNTEAFF. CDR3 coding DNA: TGTGCCAGTAGGGTGACAGGACAGAACACTGAAGCTTTCTTT. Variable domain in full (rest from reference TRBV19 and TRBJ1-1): DGGITQSPKYLFRKEGQNVTLSCEQNLNHDAMYWYRQDPGQGLRLIYYSQIVNDFQKGDIAEGYSVSREKKESFPLTVTSAQKNPTAFYLCASRVTGQNTEAFFGQGTRLTVV.

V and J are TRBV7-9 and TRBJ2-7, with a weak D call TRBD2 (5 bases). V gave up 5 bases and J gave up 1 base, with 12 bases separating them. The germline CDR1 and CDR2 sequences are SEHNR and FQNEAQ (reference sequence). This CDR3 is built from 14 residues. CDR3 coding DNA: TGTGCCAGCAGCCCGCGGACTGTATCCTACGAGCAGTACTTC. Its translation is CASSPRTVSYEQYF.

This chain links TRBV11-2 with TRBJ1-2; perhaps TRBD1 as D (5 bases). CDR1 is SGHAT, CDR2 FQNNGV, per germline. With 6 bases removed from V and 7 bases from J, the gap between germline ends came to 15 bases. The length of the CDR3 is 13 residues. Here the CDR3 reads CASSSPRGGGYTF. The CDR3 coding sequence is TGTGCCAGCAGTTCCCCCCGCGGGGGTGGCTACACCTTC.

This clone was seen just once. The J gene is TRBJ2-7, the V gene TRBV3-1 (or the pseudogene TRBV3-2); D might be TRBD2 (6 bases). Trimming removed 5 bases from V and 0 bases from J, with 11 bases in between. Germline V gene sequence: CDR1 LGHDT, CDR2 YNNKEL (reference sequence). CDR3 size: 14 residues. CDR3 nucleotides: TGTGCCAGCAGCGTACGGACTACCTCCTACGAGCAGTACTTC. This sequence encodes CASSVRTTSYEQYF.

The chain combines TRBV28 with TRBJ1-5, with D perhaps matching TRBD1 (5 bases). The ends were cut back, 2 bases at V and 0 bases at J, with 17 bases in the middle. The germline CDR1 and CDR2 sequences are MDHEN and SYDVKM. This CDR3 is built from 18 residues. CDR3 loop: CASSLQGRAAYSNQPQHF. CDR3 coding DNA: TGTGCCAGCAGTTTACAGGGCAGGGCCGCGTATAGCAATCAGCCCCAGCATTTT.

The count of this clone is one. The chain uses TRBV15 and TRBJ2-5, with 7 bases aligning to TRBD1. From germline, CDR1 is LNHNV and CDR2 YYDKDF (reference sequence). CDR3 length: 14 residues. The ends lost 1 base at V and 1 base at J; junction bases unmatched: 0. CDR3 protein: CATSRGQGQETQYF. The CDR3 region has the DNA TGTGCCACCAGCAGAGGACAGGGCCAAGAGACCCAGTACTTC.

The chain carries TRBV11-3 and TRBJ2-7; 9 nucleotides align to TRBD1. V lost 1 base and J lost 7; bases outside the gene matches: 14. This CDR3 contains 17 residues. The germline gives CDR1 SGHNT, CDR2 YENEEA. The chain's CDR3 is CASSLGGTGGSGWEQYF. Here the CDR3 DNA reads TGTGCCAGCAGCTTAGGGGGCACAGGGGGCTCTGGCTGGGAGCAGTACTTC.

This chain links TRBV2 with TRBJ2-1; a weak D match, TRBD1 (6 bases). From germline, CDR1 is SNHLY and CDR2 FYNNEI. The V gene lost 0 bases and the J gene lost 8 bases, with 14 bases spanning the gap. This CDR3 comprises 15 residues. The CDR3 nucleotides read TGTGCCAGCAGTGAAGCCGGACAGCCCCAGCATGAGCAGTTCTTC. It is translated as CASSEAGQPQHEQFF. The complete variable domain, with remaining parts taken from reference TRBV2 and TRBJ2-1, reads EPEVTQTPSHQVTQMGQEVILRCVPISNHLYFYWYRQILGQKVEFLVSFYNNEISEKSEIFDDQFSVERPDGSNFTLKIRSTKLEDSAMYFCASSEAGQPQHEQFFGPGTRLTVL.

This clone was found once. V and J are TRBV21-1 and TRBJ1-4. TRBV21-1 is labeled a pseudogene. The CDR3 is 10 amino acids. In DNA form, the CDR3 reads TGTGCTGGCGTGGAGAGGGTACCATTTTTT. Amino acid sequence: CAGVERVPFF.

The CDR3 is CASSLGQGRGVTETQYF. For the CDR3, the DNA is TGTGCCAGCAGCTTAGGACAGGGCCGAGGGGTGACGGAGACCCAGTACTTC. The chain couples TRBV11-3 to TRBJ2-5, with 7 bases fitting TRBD1. This CDR3 contains 17 residues. The V segment lost 1 base and the J segment 5 bases; nucleotides outside the gene matches: 13. Germline CDR1 SGHNT, CDR2 YENEEA.

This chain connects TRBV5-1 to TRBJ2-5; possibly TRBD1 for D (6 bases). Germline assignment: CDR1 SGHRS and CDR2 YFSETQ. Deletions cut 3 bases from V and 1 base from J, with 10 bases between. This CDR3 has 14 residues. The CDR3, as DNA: TGCGCCAGCAGCTACCGAGGGGGCCAAGAGACCCAGTACTTC. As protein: CASSYRGGQETQYF. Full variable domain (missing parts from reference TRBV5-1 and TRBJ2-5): KAGVTQTPRYLIKTRGQQVTLSCSPISGHRSVSWYQQTPGQGLQFLFEYFSETQRNKGNFPGRFSGRQFSNSRSEMNVSTLELGDSALYLCASSYRGGQETQYFGPGTRLLVL.